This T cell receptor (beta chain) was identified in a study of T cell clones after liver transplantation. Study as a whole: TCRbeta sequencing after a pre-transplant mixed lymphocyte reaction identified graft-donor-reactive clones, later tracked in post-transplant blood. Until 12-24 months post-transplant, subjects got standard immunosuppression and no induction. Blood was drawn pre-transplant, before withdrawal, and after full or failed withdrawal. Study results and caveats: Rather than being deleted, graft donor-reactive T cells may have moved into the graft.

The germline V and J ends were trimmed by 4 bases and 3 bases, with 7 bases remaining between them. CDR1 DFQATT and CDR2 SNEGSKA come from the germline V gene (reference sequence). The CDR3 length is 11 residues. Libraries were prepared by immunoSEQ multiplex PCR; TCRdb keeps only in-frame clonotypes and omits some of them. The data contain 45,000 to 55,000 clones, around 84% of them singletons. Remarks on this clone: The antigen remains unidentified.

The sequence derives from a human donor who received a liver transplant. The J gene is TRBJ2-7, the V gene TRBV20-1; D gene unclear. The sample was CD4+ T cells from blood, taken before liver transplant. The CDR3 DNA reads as TGCAGTGCTACACGGTACTACGAGCAGTACTTC. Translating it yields CSATRYYEQYF.